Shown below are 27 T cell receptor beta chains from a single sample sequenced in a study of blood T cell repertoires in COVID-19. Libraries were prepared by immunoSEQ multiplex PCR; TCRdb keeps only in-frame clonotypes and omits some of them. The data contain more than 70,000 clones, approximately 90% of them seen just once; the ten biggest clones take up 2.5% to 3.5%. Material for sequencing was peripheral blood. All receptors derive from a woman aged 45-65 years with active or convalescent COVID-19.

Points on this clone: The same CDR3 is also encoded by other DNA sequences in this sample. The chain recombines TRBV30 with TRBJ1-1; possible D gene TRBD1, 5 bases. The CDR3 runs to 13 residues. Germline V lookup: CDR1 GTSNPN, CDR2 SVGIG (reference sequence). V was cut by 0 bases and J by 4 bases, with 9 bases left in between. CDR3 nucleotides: TGTGCCTGGAGTGTACAAGGGGTCACTGAAGCTTTCTTT. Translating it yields CAWSVQGVTEAFF.

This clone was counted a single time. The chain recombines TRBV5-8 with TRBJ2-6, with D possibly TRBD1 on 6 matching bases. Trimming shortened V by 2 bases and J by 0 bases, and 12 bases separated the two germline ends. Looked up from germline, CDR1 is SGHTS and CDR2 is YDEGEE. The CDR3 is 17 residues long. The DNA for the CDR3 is TGTGCCAGCAGCTTACCTGGACAGACCTCTGGGGCCAACGTCCTGACTTTC. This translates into CASSLPGQTSGANVLTF. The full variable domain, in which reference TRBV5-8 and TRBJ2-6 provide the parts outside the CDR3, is EAGVTQSPTHLIKTRGQQATLRCSPISGHTSVYWYQQALGLGLQFLLWYDEGEERNRGNFPPRFSGRQFPNYSSELNVNALELEDSALYLCASSLPGQTSGANVLTFGAGSRLTVL.

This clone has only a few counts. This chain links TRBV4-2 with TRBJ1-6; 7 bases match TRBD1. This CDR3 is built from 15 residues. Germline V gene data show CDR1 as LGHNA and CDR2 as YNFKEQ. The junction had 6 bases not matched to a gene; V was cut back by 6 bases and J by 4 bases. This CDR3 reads CASREGQRYNSPLHF. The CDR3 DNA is TGTGCCAGCAGAGAGGGACAGCGGTATAATTCACCCCTCCACTTT.

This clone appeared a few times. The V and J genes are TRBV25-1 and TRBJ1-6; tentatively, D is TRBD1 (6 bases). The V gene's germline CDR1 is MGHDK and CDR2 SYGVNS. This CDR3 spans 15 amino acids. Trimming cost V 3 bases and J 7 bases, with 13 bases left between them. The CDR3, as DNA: TGTGCCAGCAGTGATCGAGGACAGAGGAATTCACCCCTCCACTTT. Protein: CASSDRGQRNSPLHF.

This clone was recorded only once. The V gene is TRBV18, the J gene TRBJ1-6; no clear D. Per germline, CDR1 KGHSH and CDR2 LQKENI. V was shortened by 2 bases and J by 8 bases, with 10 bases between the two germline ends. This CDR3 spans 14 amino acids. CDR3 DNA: TGTGCCAGCTCACCAAGAGAGGGCGATTCACCCCTCCACTTT. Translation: CASSPREGDSPLHF.

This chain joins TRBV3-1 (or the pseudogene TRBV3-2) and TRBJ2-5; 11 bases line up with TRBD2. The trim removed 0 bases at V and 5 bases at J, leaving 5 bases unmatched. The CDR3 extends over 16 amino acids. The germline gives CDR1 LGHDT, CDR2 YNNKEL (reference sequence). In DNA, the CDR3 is TGTGCCAGCAGCCAAGAAGGGCGGACTAGCGGGGAGACCCAGTACTTC. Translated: CASSQEGRTSGETQYF.

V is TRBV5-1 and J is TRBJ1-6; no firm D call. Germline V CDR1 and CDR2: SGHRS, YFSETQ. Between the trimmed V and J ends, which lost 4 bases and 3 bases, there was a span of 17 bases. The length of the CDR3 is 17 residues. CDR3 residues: CASSEKTQADYNSPLHF. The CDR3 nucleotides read TGCGCCAGCAGCGAAAAGACGCAGGCAGACTATAATTCACCCCTCCACTTT.

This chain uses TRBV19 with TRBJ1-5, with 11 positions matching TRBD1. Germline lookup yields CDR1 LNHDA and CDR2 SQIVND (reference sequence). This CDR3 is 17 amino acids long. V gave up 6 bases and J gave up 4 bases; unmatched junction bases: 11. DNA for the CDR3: TGTGCCAGTAGCAGAACGGGGGACAGGGGGGTAAATCAGCCCCAGCATTTT. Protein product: CASSRTGDRGVNQPQHF.

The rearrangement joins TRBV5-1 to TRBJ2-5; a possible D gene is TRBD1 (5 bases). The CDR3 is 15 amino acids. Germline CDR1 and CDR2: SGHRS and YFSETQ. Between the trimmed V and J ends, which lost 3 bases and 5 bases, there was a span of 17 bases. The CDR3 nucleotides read TGCGCCAGCAGCTCCACCAGCAGCAGGGTGGAGACCCAGTACTTC. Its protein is CASSSTSSRVETQYF.

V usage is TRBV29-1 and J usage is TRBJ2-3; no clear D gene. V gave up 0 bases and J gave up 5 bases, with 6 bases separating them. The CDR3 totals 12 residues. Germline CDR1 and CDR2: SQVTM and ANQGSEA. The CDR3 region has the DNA TGCAGCGTTGAAGATCGAGGAGATACGCAGTATTTT. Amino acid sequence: CSVEDRGDTQYF.

CDR3 sequence reads: CASGTSSGDTGELFF. CDR3 nucleotide sequence: TGTGCTAGTGGTACCTCTAGCGGAGACACCGGGGAGCTGTTTTTT. The J gene is TRBJ2-2, the V gene TRBV12-5; TRBD2 matches at 7 bases. V lost 5 bases and J lost 3; bases outside the gene matches: 6. CDR1 LGHNT and CDR2 FRNRAP come from the germline V gene. This CDR3 contains 15 residues.

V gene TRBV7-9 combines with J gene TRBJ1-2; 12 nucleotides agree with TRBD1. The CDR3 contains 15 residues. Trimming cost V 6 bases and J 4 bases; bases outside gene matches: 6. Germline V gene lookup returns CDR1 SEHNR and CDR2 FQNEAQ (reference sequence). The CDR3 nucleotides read TGTGCCAGCAGAATGGGACAGGGGGCGAGCTATGGCTACACCTTC. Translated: CASRMGQGASYGYTF.

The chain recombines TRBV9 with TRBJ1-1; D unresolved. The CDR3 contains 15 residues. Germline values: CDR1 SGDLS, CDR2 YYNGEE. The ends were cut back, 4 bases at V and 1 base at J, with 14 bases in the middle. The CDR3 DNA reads TGTGCCAGCAGCCCTCAAGGAGCCGGGAACACTGAAGCTTTCTTT. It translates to CASSPQGAGNTEAFF.

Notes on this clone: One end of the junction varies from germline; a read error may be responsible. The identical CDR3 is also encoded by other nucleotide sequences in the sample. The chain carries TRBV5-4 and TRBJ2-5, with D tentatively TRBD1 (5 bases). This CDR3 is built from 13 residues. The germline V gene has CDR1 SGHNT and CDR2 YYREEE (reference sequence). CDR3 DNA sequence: TGTGCCAGCAGCCCCAGGGCCGGAGAGACCCAATACTTC. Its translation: CASSPRAGETQYF.

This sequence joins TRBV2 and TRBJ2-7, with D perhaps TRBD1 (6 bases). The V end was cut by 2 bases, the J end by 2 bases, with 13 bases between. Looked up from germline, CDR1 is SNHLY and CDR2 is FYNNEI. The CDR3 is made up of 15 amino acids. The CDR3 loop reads CASSETGSPTYEQYF. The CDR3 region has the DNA TGTGCCAGCAGTGAAACAGGGTCCCCAACCTACGAGCAGTACTTC.

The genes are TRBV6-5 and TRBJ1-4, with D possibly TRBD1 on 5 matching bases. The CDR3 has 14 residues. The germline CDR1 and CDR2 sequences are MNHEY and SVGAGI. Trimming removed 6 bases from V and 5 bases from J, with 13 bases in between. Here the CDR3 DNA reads TGTGCCAGCAGGGGGCCAGGTCGGAATGAAAAACTGTTTTTT. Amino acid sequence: CASRGPGRNEKLFF.

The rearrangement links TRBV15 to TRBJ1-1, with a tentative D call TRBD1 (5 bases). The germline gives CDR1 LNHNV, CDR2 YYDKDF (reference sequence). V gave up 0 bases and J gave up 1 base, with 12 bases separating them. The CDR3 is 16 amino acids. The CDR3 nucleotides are TGTGCCACCAGCAGAGATCTAGGGGTGGGGAACACTGAAGCTTTCTTT. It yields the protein CATSRDLGVGNTEAFF.

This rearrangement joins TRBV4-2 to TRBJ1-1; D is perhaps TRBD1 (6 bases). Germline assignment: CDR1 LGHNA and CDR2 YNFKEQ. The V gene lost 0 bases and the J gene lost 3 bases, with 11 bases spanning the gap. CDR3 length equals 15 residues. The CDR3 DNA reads TGTGCCAGCAGCCAAGACGGGACACTAGACACTGAAGCTTTCTTT. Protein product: CASSQDGTLDTEAFF.

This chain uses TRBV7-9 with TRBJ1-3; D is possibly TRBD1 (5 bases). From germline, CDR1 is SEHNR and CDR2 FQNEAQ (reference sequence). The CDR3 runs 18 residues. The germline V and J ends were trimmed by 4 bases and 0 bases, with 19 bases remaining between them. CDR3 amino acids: CASSSPWPSDSSGNTIYF. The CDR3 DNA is TGTGCCAGCAGCTCACCCTGGCCCTCCGACAGCTCTGGAAACACCATATATTTT.

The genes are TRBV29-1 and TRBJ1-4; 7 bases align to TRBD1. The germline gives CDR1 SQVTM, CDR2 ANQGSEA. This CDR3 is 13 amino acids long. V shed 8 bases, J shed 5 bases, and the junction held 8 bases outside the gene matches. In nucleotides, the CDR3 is TGCAGCACCGACGGGGGACAGAATGAAAAACTGTTTTTT. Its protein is CSTDGGQNEKLFF.

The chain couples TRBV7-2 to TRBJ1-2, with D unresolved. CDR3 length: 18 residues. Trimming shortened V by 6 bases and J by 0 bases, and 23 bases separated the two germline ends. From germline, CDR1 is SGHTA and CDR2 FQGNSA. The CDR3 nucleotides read TGTGCCAGCAGTTACCTCCCGTACGGCGGAAGAGCTAACTATGGCTACACCTTC. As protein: CASSYLPYGGRANYGYTF.

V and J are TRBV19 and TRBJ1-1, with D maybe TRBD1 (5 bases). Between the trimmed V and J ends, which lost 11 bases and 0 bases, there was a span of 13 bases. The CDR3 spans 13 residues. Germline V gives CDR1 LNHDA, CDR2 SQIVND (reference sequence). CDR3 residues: CAVNQGMNTEAFF. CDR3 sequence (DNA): TGTGCCGTAAATCAGGGTATGAACACTGAAGCTTTCTTT.

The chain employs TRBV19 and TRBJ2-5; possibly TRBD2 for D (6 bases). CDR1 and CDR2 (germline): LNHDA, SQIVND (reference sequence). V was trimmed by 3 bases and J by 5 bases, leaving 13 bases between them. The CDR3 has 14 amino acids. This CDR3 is CASSIQLARETQYF. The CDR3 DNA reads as TGTGCCAGTAGTATCCAACTAGCTCGCGAGACCCAGTACTTC. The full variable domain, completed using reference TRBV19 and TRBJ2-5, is DGGITQSPKYLFRKEGQNVTLSCEQNLNHDAMYWYRQDPGQGLRLIYYSQIVNDFQKGDIAEGYSVSREKKESFPLTVTSAQKNPTAFYLCASSIQLARETQYFGPGTRLLVL.

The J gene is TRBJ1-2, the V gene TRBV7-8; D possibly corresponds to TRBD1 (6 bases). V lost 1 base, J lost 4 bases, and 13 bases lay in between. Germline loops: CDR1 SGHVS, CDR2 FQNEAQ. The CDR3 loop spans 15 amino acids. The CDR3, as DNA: TGTGCCAGCAGCTTAGGGGACACAGAAGGCTATGGCTACACCTTC. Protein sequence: CASSLGDTEGYGYTF.

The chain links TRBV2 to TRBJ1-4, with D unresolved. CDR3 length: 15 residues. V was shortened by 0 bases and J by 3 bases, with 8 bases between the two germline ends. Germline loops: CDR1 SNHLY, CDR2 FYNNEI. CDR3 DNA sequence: TGTGCCAGCAGTGAAGCCAGAGGTTCTAATGAAAAACTGTTTTTT. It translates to CASSEARGSNEKLFF. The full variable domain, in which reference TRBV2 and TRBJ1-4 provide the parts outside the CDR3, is EPEVTQTPSHQVTQMGQEVILRCVPISNHLYFYWYRQILGQKVEFLVSFYNNEISEKSEIFDDQFSVERPDGSNFTLKIRSTKLEDSAMYFCASSEARGSNEKLFFGSGTQLSVL.

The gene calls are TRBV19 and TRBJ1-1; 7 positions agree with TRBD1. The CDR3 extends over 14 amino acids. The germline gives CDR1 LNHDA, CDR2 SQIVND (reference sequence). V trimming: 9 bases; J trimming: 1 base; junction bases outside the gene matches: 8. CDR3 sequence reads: CASSRQGQNTEAFF. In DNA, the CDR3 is TGTGCCAGCTCCCGACAGGGCCAGAACACTGAAGCTTTCTTT.

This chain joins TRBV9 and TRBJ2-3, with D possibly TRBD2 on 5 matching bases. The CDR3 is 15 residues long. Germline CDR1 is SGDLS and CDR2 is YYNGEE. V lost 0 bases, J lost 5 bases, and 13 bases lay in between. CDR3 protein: CASSVGLASEDTQYF. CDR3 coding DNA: TGTGCCAGCAGCGTAGGGCTAGCAAGCGAAGATACGCAGTATTTT.